This entry concerns a single T cell receptor beta chain. Its antigen remains unidentified. The data stem from a study of blood T cells in healthy people across ages. Study-level findings and limits: Per million T cells, TCR beta diversity dropped about linearly as age rose.

Germline V gene sequence: CDR1 SQVTM, CDR2 ANQGSEA. Trimming at V came to 4 bases and at J to 1 base, leaving 7 bases not matched to a gene. The CDR3 has 14 residues. Then a second PCR, running roughly 7 to 11 cycles, was carried out with a sample-barcoded 5' primer and a J-beta primer mix. One entry per CDR3 protein, called by TCRdb with MiXCR from the 5' RACE reads. The table lists hundreds of thousands of distinct CDR3 sequences, under 65% of them singletons, with roughly 12% in the top ten. The receptor was isolated from a woman aged 80 or older in good health. This chain connects TRBV29-1 to TRBJ2-7, with 7 bases that match TRBD2. Sequencing was carried out using blood. The CDR3 DNA is TGCAGCGTTGGGGGAGCGGGATCGTCCTACGAGCAGTACTTC. Amino acids: CSVGGAGSSYEQYF.